This T cell receptor beta chain stems from a study of blood T cell repertoires in COVID-19. Study information: Samples came from the United States, Italy and Spain, spanning acute and convalescent COVID-19. T cells, B-cell-depleted T cells, or PBMCs supplied cDNA or gDNA.

The authors' processing: Reference gene primer amplification yielded estimated nucleated cell counts. Profiling relied on immunoSEQ multiplex PCR, and the TCRdb table lists in-frame clones only, not all of them. That table is the source of V, J and clone size, and D and trimming were worked out from the DNA. Seen here are almost 95,000 clones, roughly 85% observed once, and the top ten hold around 17%. Recruited during active infection, patients (from Seattle) were subsequently followed longitudinally. This clone was detected once. V lost 4 bases to trimming and J lost 3 bases; unmatched junction nucleotides: 5. Germline-derived CDR1 and CDR2 are SGHRS and YFSETQ. The CDR3 sequence is 16 residues long.

The chain combines TRBV5-1 with TRBJ2-3; 13 bases are a match to TRBD2. Sequencing input: peripheral blood. This TCR came from a woman aged 60 to 75 with COVID-19, enrolled during active disease. Here the CDR3 reads CASSGLAGEVTDTQYF. In nucleotides, the CDR3 is TGCGCCAGCAGCGGACTAGCGGGGGAGGTGACAGATACGCAGTATTTT.